Listed below are T cell receptor beta chains from one sample, sequenced in a study of cytomegalovirus exposure and HLA in healthy donors. Assay: immunoSEQ multiplex PCR; the TCRdb copy retains only in-frame clones and omits some. This sample has hundreds of thousands of clones, with 60% to 80% found just once. The specimen was PBMCs. These receptors came from a male donor in good health and CMV-seronegative. Both conserved end residues are part of each CDR3. The order of the fields is clone size, V gene, D gene, J gene, CDR3 DNA, CDR3 protein. D genes are given only for firm matches. Rows give clone size only sometimes, using once, few, many, or a class for an expanded clone.

clone_size: .
v_call: TRBV6-5
d_call: .
j_call: TRBJ1-1
cdr3_nt: TGTGCCAGCAGTTACTCTGGGGAGTACACTGAAGCTTTCTTT
cdr3_aa: CASSYSGEYTEAFF

clone_size: few
v_call: TRBV28
d_call: .
j_call: TRBJ1-2
cdr3_nt: TGTGCCAGCTCACGGCAGGGCTATGGCTACACCTTC
cdr3_aa: CASSRQGYGYTF

clone_size: .
v_call: TRBV27
d_call: TRBD2
j_call: TRBJ2-2
cdr3_nt: TGTGCCAGCAGACGGACTAGCGGGGGTATTAAGACCGGGGAGCTGTTTTTT
cdr3_aa: CASRRTSGGIKTGELFF

clone_size: .
v_call: TRBV6-5
d_call: TRBD1
j_call: TRBJ1-2
cdr3_nt: TGTGCCAGCATCCCTACGACAGGGGGGGGCTATGGCTACACCTTC
cdr3_aa: CASIPTTGGGYGYTF

clone_size: .
v_call: TRBV7-9
d_call: TRBD1
j_call: TRBJ1-4
cdr3_nt: TGTGCCAGCAGCCCTCGTAGGACAGGGAACAATGAAAAACTGTTTTTT
cdr3_aa: CASSPRRTGNNEKLFF

clone_size: .
v_call: TRBV10-3
d_call: .
j_call: TRBJ2-7
cdr3_nt: TGTGCCACCCGACAGGCGATCTCCTACGAGCAGTACTTC
cdr3_aa: CATRQAISYEQYF

clone_size: once
v_call: TRBV28
d_call: .
j_call: TRBJ2-7
cdr3_nt: TGTGCCAGCAGTCTCGGTATTGTTAGGTACTTC
cdr3_aa: CASSLGIVRYF

clone_size: .
v_call: TRBV7-6
d_call: TRBD1
j_call: TRBJ2-7
cdr3_nt: TGTGCCAGCAGCTTATCTTACAGGGGAACCCTTGAGCAGTACTTC
cdr3_aa: CASSLSYRGTLEQYF

clone_size: few
v_call: TRBV10-3
d_call: .
j_call: TRBJ2-1
cdr3_nt: TGTGCCATCAGTGACGGGCAGGGGTTCAACAATGAGCAGTTCTTC
cdr3_aa: CAISDGQGFNNEQFF

clone_size: .
v_call: TRBV13
d_call: .
j_call: TRBJ2-7
cdr3_nt: TGTGCCAGCAGCTTACCCGGGACACGCGAGCAGTACTTC
cdr3_aa: CASSLPGTREQYF

clone_size: .
v_call: TRBV6-1
d_call: TRBD1
j_call: TRBJ1-5
cdr3_nt: TGTGCCAGCAGTGAGACAGGGGGGGACGGGAGTCAGCCCCAGCATTTT
cdr3_aa: CASSETGGDGSQPQHF

clone_size: .
v_call: TRBV7-7
d_call: .
j_call: TRBJ2-5
cdr3_nt: TGTGCTACACCTTCTTCTTACAAGGCGTTCGGGGAGACCCAGTACTTC
cdr3_aa: CATPSSYKAFGETQYF

clone_size: .
v_call: TRBV14
d_call: .
j_call: TRBJ2-1
cdr3_nt: TGTGCCAGCAGCCCCGGGAACAGCAGGAGCTCCTACAATGAGCAGTTCTTC
cdr3_aa: CASSPGNSRSSYNEQFF

clone_size: .
v_call: TRBV6-1
d_call: TRBD1
j_call: TRBJ2-2
cdr3_nt: TGTGCCAGCAGTGGGACCGGGACAGGGTATACCGGGGAGCTGTTTTTT
cdr3_aa: CASSGTGTGYTGELFF

clone_size: .
v_call: TRBV5-1
d_call: .
j_call: TRBJ2-7
cdr3_nt: TGCGCCAGCAGCTTGGAGGGGTACGAGCAGTACTTC
cdr3_aa: CASSLEGYEQYF

clone_size: .
v_call: TRBV6-6
d_call: TRBD1
j_call: TRBJ1-5
cdr3_nt: TGTGCCAGCAGTAAGGACAGGAAAAGCAATCAGCCCCAGCATTTT
cdr3_aa: CASSKDRKSNQPQHF

clone_size: .
v_call: TRBV7-2
d_call: .
j_call: TRBJ2-3
cdr3_nt: TGTGCCAGCAGCTTATACCGGGGGGCGGGAGATACGCAGTATTTT
cdr3_aa: CASSLYRGAGDTQYF

clone_size: few
v_call: TRBV28
d_call: TRBD1
j_call: TRBJ1-6
cdr3_nt: TGTGCCAGCAGAGGGGACAGGGGTCGTAATTCACCCCTCCACTTT
cdr3_aa: CASRGDRGRNSPLHF

clone_size: .
v_call: TRBV5-1
d_call: .
j_call: TRBJ2-1
cdr3_nt: TGCGCCAGCAGCTTGGGCCGGGGGCGGGGGAGCTCCTACAATGAGCAGTTCTTC
cdr3_aa: CASSLGRGRGSSYNEQFF

clone_size: .
v_call: TRBV6-1
d_call: .
j_call: TRBJ1-2
cdr3_nt: TGTGCCAGCAGTGAAGGTTTTGGACAGTCCTATGGCTACACCTTC
cdr3_aa: CASSEGFGQSYGYTF